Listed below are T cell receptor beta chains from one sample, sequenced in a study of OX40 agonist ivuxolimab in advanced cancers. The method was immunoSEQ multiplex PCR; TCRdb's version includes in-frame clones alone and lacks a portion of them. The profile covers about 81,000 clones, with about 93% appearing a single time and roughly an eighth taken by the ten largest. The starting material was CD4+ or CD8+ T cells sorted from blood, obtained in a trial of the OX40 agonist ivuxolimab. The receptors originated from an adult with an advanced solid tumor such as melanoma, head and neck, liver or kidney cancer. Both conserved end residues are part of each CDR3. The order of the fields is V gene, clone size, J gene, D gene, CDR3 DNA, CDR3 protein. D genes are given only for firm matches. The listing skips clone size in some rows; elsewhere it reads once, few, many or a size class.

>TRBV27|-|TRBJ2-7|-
TGTGCCAGCAGGACAAACAGGGTGAGCTCCTACGAGCAGTACTTC
CASRTNRVSSYEQYF
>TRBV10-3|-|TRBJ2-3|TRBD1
TGTGCCATCAGCGGGGACAGGGTAGGGACAGATACGCAGTATTTT
CAISGDRVGTDTQYF
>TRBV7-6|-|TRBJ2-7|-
TGTGCCAGCAGCTTAGGGACCCAGGCCGAGCAGTACTTC
CASSLGTQAEQYF
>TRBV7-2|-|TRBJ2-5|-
TGTGCCAGCAGCTTAGTGGAGGAGACCCAGTACTTC
CASSLVEETQYF
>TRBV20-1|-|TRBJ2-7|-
TGCAGTGCTAAGGTGGGGGTTGAGCAGTACTTC
CSAKVGVEQYF
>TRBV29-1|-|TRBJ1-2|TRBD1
TGCAGCGTGCCATCAGGGGGCGGTGGCTACACCTTC
CSVPSGGGGYTF
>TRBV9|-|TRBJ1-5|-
TGTGCCAGCAGCGTAGACGGTGGCCAGAATCAGCCCCAGCATTTT
CASSVDGGQNQPQHF
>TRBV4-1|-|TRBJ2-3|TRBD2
TGCGCCAGCAGCCAAGAAACCACTAGCGGGGGCGGGGATACGCAGTATTTT
CASSQETTSGGGDTQYF
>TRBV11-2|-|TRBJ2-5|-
TGTGCCAGCAGCTTAGCCCCCGAGGTAGCGGAAGAGACCCAGTACTTC
CASSLAPEVAEETQYF
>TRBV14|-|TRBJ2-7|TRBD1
TGTGCCAGCAGCCCGGGACAGGGGCCGAGCTACGAGCAGTACTTC
CASSPGQGPSYEQYF
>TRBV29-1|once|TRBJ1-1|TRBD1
TGCAGCGTTGAAACCCCGGGACAGTTCACTGAAGCTTTCTTT
CSVETPGQFTEAFF